These 16 T cell receptor beta chains were sequenced from one sample in a study of blood T cell repertoires in COVID-19. Assay: immunoSEQ multiplex PCR; the TCRdb copy retains only in-frame clones and omits some. This table holds 250,000 to 350,000 clones, about 90% found once. The sequenced sample was peripheral blood. All receptors derive from a woman aged 45-65 years with COVID-19, enrolled during active disease.

V gene TRBV7-8 combines with J gene TRBJ1-1; D is possibly TRBD1 (5 bases). CDR3 length: 15 amino acids. Per germline, CDR1 SGHVS and CDR2 FQNEAQ. Trimming took off 1 base at V and 6 bases at J, with 15 bases between the two ends. The CDR3 coding sequence is TGTGCCAGCAGCTTAGTATTATCAGGGTTGGCTGAAGCTTTCTTT. Translating gives CASSLVLSGLAEAFF.

The V gene is TRBV30, the J gene TRBJ2-1; tentative D call: TRBD2 (6 bases). Germline V gene lookup returns CDR1 GTSNPN and CDR2 SVGIG (reference sequence). V was pared by 1 base and J by 0 bases, with 10 bases between. The length of the CDR3 is 15 residues. CDR3 bases: TGTGCCTGGAGTGCCGGGACTCGCTCCTACAATGAGCAGTTCTTC. Its protein product is CAWSAGTRSYNEQFF.

The rearrangement joins TRBV19 to TRBJ2-7; a weak D match, TRBD2 (5 bases). Germline CDR1 reads LNHDA; CDR2 reads SQIVND (reference sequence). V was shortened by 5 bases and J by 0 bases, with 11 bases between the two germline ends. The CDR3 is 14 residues long. The CDR3, as DNA: TGTGCCAGTAGTCACGGACTGTTCTCCTACGAGCAGTACTTC. This encodes CASSHGLFSYEQYF.

The genes are TRBV5-4 and TRBJ2-7; 7 positions match TRBD2. CDR1 and CDR2 from the germline V gene are SGHNT and YYREEE (reference sequence). This CDR3 spans 14 amino acids. V lost 0 bases, J lost 4 bases, and 4 bases stayed unmatched. In DNA form, the CDR3 reads TGTGCCAGCAGCTTGGCGGGGGGTCCATACGAGCAGTACTTC. Translation gives CASSLAGGPYEQYF.

The chain employs TRBV19 and TRBJ2-1; D is possibly TRBD1 (5 bases). Germline V gene data show CDR1 as LNHDA and CDR2 as SQIVND (reference sequence). This CDR3 comprises 13 residues. Trimming cost V 5 bases and J 4 bases, with 9 bases left between them. CDR3 nucleotide sequence: TGTGCCAGTAGTTGGGGCAGTTACAATGAGCAGTTCTTC. As protein: CASSWGSYNEQFF.

The chain uses TRBV3-1 (or the pseudogene TRBV3-2) and TRBJ2-2; 15 bases align to TRBD2. The junction had 12 bases not matched to a gene; V was cut back by 0 bases and J by 4 bases. Per germline, CDR1 LGHDT and CDR2 YNNKEL (reference sequence). The CDR3 is 21 residues long. In DNA, the CDR3 is TGTGCCAGCAGCCAAGATAGGCCGGGACTAGCGGGAGGAAAGGCCACCGGGGAGCTGTTTTTT. It encodes CASSQDRPGLAGGKATGELFF.

The rearrangement uses TRBV24-1 and TRBJ2-7, with 7 bases aligning to TRBD2. Germline loops: CDR1 KGHDR, CDR2 SFDVKD. There are 15 residues in the CDR3. With V trimmed by 2 bases and J by 6 bases, 9 bases remained unmatched. The CDR3 bases are TGTGCCACCAGTGATTCGAACCCCCCGGGGGGCGAGCAGTACTTC. Its protein is CATSDSNPPGGEQYF.

The genes are TRBV30 and TRBJ1-1, with a weak D call TRBD1 (6 bases). The CDR3 runs to 12 residues. The V end lost 2 bases, the J end lost 6 bases, and 10 bases lay between the germline ends. The V gene's germline CDR1 is GTSNPN and CDR2 SVGIG (reference sequence). The chain's CDR3 is CAWSIGGSEAFF. In DNA, the CDR3 is TGTGCCTGGAGTATAGGGGGATCTGAAGCTTTCTTT.

The chain couples TRBV11-2 to TRBJ2-5; D is possibly TRBD2 (7 bases). CDR1 and CDR2 from the germline V gene are SGHAT and FQNNGV. Deletions cut 4 bases from V and 2 bases from J, with 11 bases between. There are 14 residues in the CDR3. CDR3 bases: TGTGCCAGCAGCTCCGAGGGGGGGCAAGAGACCCAGTACTTC. Translating gives CASSSEGGQETQYF.

The chain links TRBV2 to TRBJ1-2, with D uncertain. Germline V gene lookup returns CDR1 SNHLY and CDR2 FYNNEI. The CDR3 runs 12 residues. V lost 8 bases and J 4 bases, leaving 11 bases between the germline ends. Here the CDR3 reads CASAMGTYGYTF. The CDR3 DNA reads as TGTGCCAGCGCAATGGGCACCTATGGCTACACCTTC.

The chain links TRBV3-1 (or the pseudogene TRBV3-2) to TRBJ1-6; 8 bases line up with TRBD1. The ends lost 1 base at V and 10 bases at J; junction bases unmatched: 9. The CDR3 is made up of 16 amino acids. Germline CDR1 reads LGHDT; CDR2 reads YNNKEL (reference sequence). DNA for the CDR3: TGTGCCAGCAGCCAAGGGTCAGGGGGCCGTCGGTCACCCCTCCACTTT. This codes for CASSQGSGGRRSPLHF.

The rearrangement uses TRBV18 and TRBJ2-7, with 9 positions matching TRBD1. This CDR3 region has 16 residues. CDR1 is KGHSH, CDR2 LQKENI, per germline. Germline trimming cut 2 bases from V and 6 bases from J; bases unmatched to any gene: 11. CDR3 sequence reads: CASSPGEQGARREQYF. Here the CDR3 DNA reads TGTGCCAGCTCACCAGGAGAACAGGGGGCGCGTCGCGAGCAGTACTTC.

The rearrangement uses TRBV11-1 and TRBJ2-7, with TRBD1 matching over 8 bases. The CDR3 covers 13 residues. The V and J ends lost 2 bases and 5 bases, in that order; junction bases with no gene match: 2. Germline CDR1 reads SGHAT; CDR2 reads FQDESV (reference sequence). This CDR3 reads CASSLQGAHEQYF. CDR3 DNA: TGTGCCAGCAGCTTACAGGGGGCCCACGAGCAGTACTTC.

This chain joins TRBV4-2 and TRBJ2-3, with 9 nucleotides matching TRBD2. The ends lost 1 base at V and 2 bases at J; junction bases unmatched: 7. The CDR3 contains 17 residues. Germline loops: CDR1 LGHNA, CDR2 YNFKEQ. The CDR3 DNA is TGTGCCAGCAGCCAAGGGACGGCTAGCGGGAACACAGATACGCAGTATTTT. This gives the protein CASSQGTASGNTDTQYF.

This clone was seen a single time. This chain uses TRBV13 with TRBJ1-1, with D maybe TRBD1 (5 bases). The length of the CDR3 is 14 residues. Germline assignment: CDR1 PRHDT and CDR2 FYEKMQ (reference sequence). The V and J ends lost 5 bases and 1 base respectively, with 11 bases between them. The CDR3 sequence: CASSKYTGNTEAFF. The CDR3 DNA follows: TGTGCCAGCAGCAAATATACAGGGAACACTGAAGCTTTCTTT.

The V call is TRBV18, the J call TRBJ1-2, with TRBD1 as a possible D gene (5 bases). The CDR3 runs to 15 residues. The V and J ends lost 2 bases and 4 bases respectively, with 14 bases between them. Germline V CDR1 and CDR2: KGHSH, LQKENI. The CDR3 is CASSPYNRHGYGYTF. The CDR3 DNA reads as TGTGCCAGCTCACCATATAACAGGCATGGCTATGGCTACACCTTC.